The TCR beta chain under discussion was sequenced for a study of a mutant IDH1 vaccine in newly diagnosed glioma. About the study: An approximately 62% male, about 38% female split and a mean age of about 40 years characterized treated patients. The earlier regimen, radiotherapy, temozolomide, or both, was most often both.

In the case of this clone: Its antigen is unknown.

Germline assignment: CDR1 LGHNA and CDR2 YNFKEQ. Trimming took 0 bases from V and 5 from J, leaving 7 bases between them. The CDR3 contains 13 residues. This table comes from immunoSEQ multiplex PCR, and its TCRdb copy is limited to in-frame clones, with some not included. The sample contains about 56,000 clones, roughly 80% of which appear only once. Time point specified: week 47, end of study. It was 300 ug of mutant IDH1 20-mer peptide that made up each vaccine dose, given with topical imiquimod. The sample in question was PBMCs, obtained from a glioma patient whose treatment included an IDH1 peptide vaccine. This receptor was taken from a man aged 50 or older with glioma. This chain connects TRBV4-2 to TRBJ1-1; D possibly corresponds to TRBD1 (5 bases). The DNA of the CDR3 is TGTGCCAGCAGCCAAGACAGGGAAACTGAAGCTTTCTTT. It yields the protein CASSQDRETEAFF.